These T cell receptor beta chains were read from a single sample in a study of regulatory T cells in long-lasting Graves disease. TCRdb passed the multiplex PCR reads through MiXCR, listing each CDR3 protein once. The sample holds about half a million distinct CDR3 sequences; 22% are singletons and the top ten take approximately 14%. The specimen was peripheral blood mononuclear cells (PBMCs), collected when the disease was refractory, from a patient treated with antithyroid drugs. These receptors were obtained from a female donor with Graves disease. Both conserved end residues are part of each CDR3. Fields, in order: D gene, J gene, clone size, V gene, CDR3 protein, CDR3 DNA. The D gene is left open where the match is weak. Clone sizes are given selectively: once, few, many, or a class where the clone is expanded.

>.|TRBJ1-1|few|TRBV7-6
CASSLQAEVEAFF
TGTGCCAGCAGCTTACAGGCGGAGGTGGAAGCTTTCTTT
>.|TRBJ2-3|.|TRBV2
CASSEAAHITSTDTQYF
TGTGCCAGCAGTGAAGCGGCCCACATCACTAGCACAGATACGCAGTATTTT
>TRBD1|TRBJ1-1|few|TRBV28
CASSPQGGVTEAFF
TGTGCCAGCAGTCCCCAGGGGGGGGTCACTGAAGCTTTCTTT
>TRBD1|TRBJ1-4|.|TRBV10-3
CAISESGTDEKLFF
TGTGCCATCAGTGAGTCGGGGACAGATGAAAAACTGTTTTTT
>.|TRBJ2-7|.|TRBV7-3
CASSFRVEQYF
TGTGCCAGCAGCTTCAGGGTAGAGCAGTACTTC
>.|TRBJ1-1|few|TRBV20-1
CSARDPDSPNTEAFF
TGCAGTGCTAGAGATCCGGACAGCCCGAACACTGAAGCTTTCTTT
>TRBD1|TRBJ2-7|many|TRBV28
CASRTGQLNEQYF
TGTGCCAGCAGAACGGGACAGCTAAACGAGCAGTACTTC
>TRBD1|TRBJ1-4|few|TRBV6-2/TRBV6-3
CASSYGWDRNEKLFF
TGTGCCAGCAGTTACGGGTGGGACAGAAATGAAAAACTGTTTTTT
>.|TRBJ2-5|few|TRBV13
CASSLGGQVTIF
TGTGCCAGCAGCTTAGGCGGGCAGGTAACAATCTTC
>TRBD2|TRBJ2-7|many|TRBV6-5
CASSYSTSGSYEQYF
TGTGCCAGCAGTTATTCGACTAGCGGGTCCTACGAGCAGTACTTC
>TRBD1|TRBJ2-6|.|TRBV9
CASSANRGRAGANVLTF
TGTGCCAGCAGCGCGAACAGGGGAAGAGCTGGGGCCAACGTCCTGACTTTC
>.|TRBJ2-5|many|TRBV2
CASSVNPGQQETQYF
TGTGCCAGCAGTGTAAATCCGGGACAACAAGAGACCCAGTACTTC
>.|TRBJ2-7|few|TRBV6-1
CASTKTVREQYF
TGTGCCAGCACGAAGACAGTCCGGGAGCAGTACTTC
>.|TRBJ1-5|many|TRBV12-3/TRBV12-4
CASTGINSNQPQHF
TGTGCCAGTACAGGGATTAATAGCAATCAGCCCCAGCATTTT
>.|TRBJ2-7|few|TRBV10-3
CAISEGTSRRYEQYF
TGTGCCATCAGTGAAGGAACTTCGCGAAGGTACGAGCAGTACTTC